This is a list of T cell receptor beta chains from one sample in a study of spatial heterogeneity in lung cancer. MiXCR, applied by TCRdb to the 5' RACE reads, yields one record per CDR3 protein. Of about 38,000 distinct CDR3 sequences detected, roughly 5.6% appear once; the ten largest clones hold roughly 27%. The material sequenced was PBMCs, taken at surgery. These receptor sequences come from a female donor with early-stage non-small cell lung cancer. Both conserved end residues are part of each CDR3.

TRBV4-2	CASSQIDQENSPLHF
TRBV2	CASSWEYSNQPQHF
TRBV7-9	CASSLGQGYNEQFF
TRBV5-1	CASSFEEFRDTQYF
TRBV20-1	CSASEPSGGTDTQYF
TRBV6-5	CASSYRSSSSTDTQYF
TRBV6-4	CASSPSAGSNQPQHF
TRBV28	CATGGGNEQFF
TRBV21-1	CASPPSGGRAFF
TRBV24-1	CATSDRVAGAGDTQYF
TRBV2	CAARDSELFTYNSPLHF
TRBV7-3	CASSLIGGAPYEQYF
TRBV4-2	CASSQETNSPLHF
TRBV5-4	CASSVDRGPYNEQFF
TRBV27	CASSLTRGDLNTEAFF
TRBV7-3	CASSWTGGTEAFF
TRBV12-3/TRBV12-4	CASSPGQGRTETQYF
TRBV3-1	CASSQSRWTSDRSLDGNYNEQFF
TRBV29-1	CSVRWGPTNTGELFF
TRBV6-5	CASSLLGQGAYEQYF
TRBV29-1	CSVDGYTF
TRBV6-2/TRBV6-3	CASSQRVTGALDTQYF
TRBV9	CASSTMHQETQYF
TRBV5-6	CASSLGTGSKNTEAFF
TRBV11-2	CASRLVPTFLSYNEQFF
TRBV20-1	CSAREQTLAGRETQYF
TRBV27	CASRIRPDSSYEQYF
TRBV29-1	CSVEEGADTQYF
TRBV7-9	CASSPERYEQYF
TRBV16	CASSQSRIDEKLFF
TRBV11-2	CASSLALDRQPYEQYF
TRBV28	CASSSGGMGNQPQHF
TRBV19	CASSLPQGRTTGELFF
TRBV29-1	CSVRGTTNEKLFF
TRBV12-3/TRBV12-4	CASNLAGVSQETQYF
TRBV27	CASSLSTGLGGYTF
TRBV7-9	CASSLWDEQFF
TRBV6-2/TRBV6-3	CASSYSANSPLHF
TRBV5-1	CASSFSGGGDTQYF
TRBV4-1	CASSQAPGGSYEQYF
TRBV13	CASSLGSTRHYEQYF
TRBV11-2	CASGGGAGETQYF
TRBV6-5	CASSYSLAGVETQYF
TRBV5-1	CASSLAGGPDTQYF
TRBV29-1	CSVTGSSYEQYF
TRBV7-3	CASSLSSTGNEAFF
TRBV20-1	CSAGGSGGSHSTDTQYF
TRBV6-6	CASTQVGLADTQYF
TRBV5-5	CASSLVGVSYNEQFF
TRBV27	CASGMGGGKQYF
TRBV7-2	CASSFSGGAGDTQYF
TRBV12-3/TRBV12-4	CASSFRQAMTSGMIQETQYF
TRBV7-8	CASSSGHVLTF
TRBV4-2	CASSQDGGAVYGYTF
TRBV11-2	CASSLAGVPSYEQYF
TRBV9	CASSVGEGNEKLFF
TRBV6-2/TRBV6-3	CASRRGTTKGTGELFF
TRBV5-1	CASSFGRMNTEAFF